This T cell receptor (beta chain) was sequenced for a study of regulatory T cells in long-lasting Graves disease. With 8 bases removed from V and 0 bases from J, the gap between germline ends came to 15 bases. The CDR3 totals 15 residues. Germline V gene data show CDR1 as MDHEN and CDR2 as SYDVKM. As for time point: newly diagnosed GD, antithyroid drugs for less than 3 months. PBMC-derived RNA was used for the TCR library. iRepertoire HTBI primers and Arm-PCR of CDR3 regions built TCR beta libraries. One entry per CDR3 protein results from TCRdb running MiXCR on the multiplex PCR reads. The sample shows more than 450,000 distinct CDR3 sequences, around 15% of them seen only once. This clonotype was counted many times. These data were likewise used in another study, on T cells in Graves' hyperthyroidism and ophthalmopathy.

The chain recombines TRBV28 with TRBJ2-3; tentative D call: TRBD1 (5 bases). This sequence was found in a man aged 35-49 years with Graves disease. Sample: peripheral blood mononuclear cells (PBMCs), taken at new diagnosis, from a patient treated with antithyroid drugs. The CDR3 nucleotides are TGTGCCAGCTATACCTCAGGGCAGAGCACAGATACGCAGTATTTT. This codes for CASYTSGQSTDTQYF.